This passage covers 12 T cell receptor beta chains from one sample sequenced in a study of T cells in women clearing cervical HPV infection. Assay: immunoSEQ multiplex PCR; the TCRdb copy retains only in-frame clones and omits some. Its table lists 35,000 to 45,000 clones. The material sequenced was blood buffy coat. All receptors derive from a woman between 18 and 70 years old with a cervical HPV16 infection that either progressed to CIN3+ or cleared (not recorded which).

As concerns this clone: The missing CDR3 end, 3 residues past where the read stops, is filled in from the germline J gene. The chain joins TRBV11-3 to TRBJ1-5, with 10 bases aligning to TRBD1. The CDR3 spans 15 residues. Germline CDR1 reads SGHNT; CDR2 reads YENEEA. V shed 5 bases and J 8 bases; nucleotides not matched to a gene: 9. CDR3 DNA, as far as it was read: TGTGCCAGCAGCCCCGTGGACAGGGGGAAAGAGCCC. Translated, it gives CASSPVDRGKEP. The full CDR3 is CASSPVDRGKEPQHF.

In the case of this clone: The read stops 3 residues short of the end of the CDR3; the missing end is completed from the germline J gene. The rearrangement joins TRBV7-3 to TRBJ2-1; D uncertain. The CDR3 runs 12 residues. The V gene lost 5 bases and the J gene lost 7 bases, with 9 bases spanning the gap. Germline CDR1 reads SGHTA; CDR2 reads FQGTGA. The CDR3 bases that were read are TGTGCCAGCAGCCTATCCGAAAATGAG. Protein sequence: CASSLSENE. The complete CDR3 sequence is CASSLSENEQFF.

Notes on this clone: The read falls 3 residues short of the CDR3 end, and the missing part is taken from the germline J gene. This chain connects TRBV19 to TRBJ2-2; the D gene is possibly TRBD1 (5 bases). The CDR3 is made up of 14 amino acids. Germline V CDR1 and CDR2: LNHDA, SQIVND (reference sequence). V shed 5 bases and J shed 1 base, with 8 bases lying between them. CDR3 DNA, as far as it was read: TGTGCCAGTAGTGGTCAGGGGAACACCGGGGAG. It is translated as CASSGQGNTGE. In full, the CDR3 reads CASSGQGNTGELFF.

As concerns this clone: The DNA ends 3 residues before the CDR3 does, and the rest of the CDR3 is filled in from the germline J gene. The chain couples TRBV12-3 or TRBV12-4 to TRBJ2-3; 7 nucleotides agree with TRBD2. CDR3 length equals 13 residues. The V gene end was trimmed by 5 bases and the J gene end by 5 bases; junction bases not matched to a gene: 4. The CDR3 DNA, read in part, is TGTGCCAGCAGTCCCGGGGGGAGAGATACG. Translation: CASSPGGRDT. The entire CDR3 protein reads CASSPGGRDTQYF.

About this clone: The read gets to within 3 residues of the CDR3 end, and the germline J gene fills in the rest. The rearrangement links TRBV29-1 to TRBJ1-1; D might be TRBD1 (5 bases). Trimming removed 5 bases at V and 1 base at J, with 14 bases between. CDR3 size: 14 residues. CDR1 and CDR2 (germline): SQVTM, ANQGSEA. CDR3 bases read: TGCAGCGTTCCTACCGGGGGGGGGAACACTGAA. Encoded protein: CSVPTGGGNTE. The full CDR3 is CSVPTGGGNTEAFF.

As to this clone: With the read ending 3 residues before the CDR3 end, the germline J gene is used to fill in that end. The rearrangement uses TRBV2 and TRBJ1-5; 9 positions match TRBD1. V trimming: 5 bases; J trimming: 0 bases; junction bases outside the gene matches: 5. The CDR3 runs to 16 residues. Germline V CDR1 and CDR2: SNHLY, FYNNEI. The part of the CDR3 DNA that was read is TGTGCCAGCAGTCGACGACAGGGGGTTAGCAATCAGCCC. Protein: CASSRRQGVSNQP. The complete CDR3 sequence is CASSRRQGVSNQPQHF.

Concerning this clone itself: The DNA ends 3 residues before the CDR3 does, and the rest of the CDR3 is filled in from the germline J gene. This rearrangement joins TRBV20-1 to TRBJ1-5, with a weak D call TRBD1 (5 bases). Germline lookup yields CDR1 DFQATT and CDR2 SNEGSKA (reference sequence). Trimming removed 3 bases from V and 3 bases from J, with 12 bases in between. This CDR3 spans 14 amino acids. The CDR3 protein is CSASLTAFNQPQHF. Incomplete CDR3 DNA: TGCAGTGCTAGCCTGACAGCTTTCAATCAGCCC.

In the case of this clone: The CDR3 goes on 3 residues after the read ends, and that part is filled in from the germline J gene. The chain employs TRBV6-1 and TRBJ1-5; D is unclear. Germline CDR1 and CDR2: MNHNS and SASEGT. Deletions cut 2 bases from V and 1 base from J, with 9 bases between. The CDR3 contains 15 residues. Partial CDR3 DNA: TGTGCCAGCAGTGAAATGGGCCAAAGCAATCAGCCC. Its protein product is CASSEMGQSNQP. The whole CDR3 reads CASSEMGQSNQPQHF.

A word on this clone: Read coverage stops 3 residues before the CDR3 terminus; the germline J gene supplies the remainder. The chain recombines TRBV27 with TRBJ1-2, with 7 bases identical to TRBD1. The V gene end was trimmed by 2 bases and the J gene end by 5 bases; junction bases not matched to a gene: 5. CDR1 and CDR2 from the germline V gene are MNHEY and SMNVEV (reference sequence). CDR3 length equals 14 residues. The sequenced CDR3 bases are TGTGCCAGCAGTTTACTCGGGACAGATTATGGC. Translation gives CASSLLGTDYG. The full-length CDR3 reads as CASSLLGTDYGYTF.

With respect to this clone: Read sequence stops 3 residues before the CDR3 end, and the germline J gene provides the missing end. The V gene is TRBV7-7, the J gene TRBJ2-1; tentatively, D is TRBD2 (5 bases). Germline loops: CDR1 SSHAT, CDR2 FNYEAQ (reference sequence). This CDR3 is 14 amino acids long. The V end lost 1 base, the J end lost 6 bases, and 10 bases lay between the germline ends. CDR3 sequence reads: CASSLGLAGNEQFF. Partial CDR3 DNA: TGTGCCAGCAGCTTAGGTCTAGCAGGCAATGAG.

The CDR3 reads CASSFITSGDYEQYF. The DNA read from the CDR3 is TGTGCCAGCAGCTTCATCACTAGCGGGGACTACGAG. The chain combines TRBV5-4 with TRBJ2-7; the match to TRBD2 covers 10 bases. The read comes to an end 3 residues before the CDR3 does, leaving the germline J gene to fill in the end. There are 15 residues in the CDR3. Germline CDR1 SGHNT, CDR2 YYREEE (reference sequence). V lost 2 bases and J lost 3; bases outside the gene matches: 5.

As to this clone: The sequenced fragment ends 3 residues before the CDR3 boundary, so the rest is inferred from the germline J gene. The rearrangement joins TRBV6-2 or TRBV6-3 to TRBJ1-4; 8 positions agree with TRBD1. Looked up from germline, CDR1 is MNHEY and CDR2 is SVGEGT. The CDR3 contains 16 residues. The CDR3 DNA, read in part, is TGTGCCAGCAGTATTCAGGGGGCCACCTATAATTCACCA. It translates to CASSIQGATYNSP. The CDR3 in full is CASSIQGATYNSPLFF.